This T cell receptor beta chain was observed in a study of T cell changes during pregnancy in multiple sclerosis. Germline V lookup: CDR1 MNHNY, CDR2 SVGAGI (reference sequence). The CDR3 sequence is 12 residues long. Here immunoSEQ multiplex PCR was the method, and the copy in TCRdb shows in-frame clones only, minus some. Of 20,000 to 30,000 clones listed, 89% are singletons. A note on this clone: The germline gene is not matched at one end of the junction; a read error may be the cause. The sample carries other DNA sequences with the same CDR3.

This clonotype originated in a female donor with multiple sclerosis, enrolled in a pregnancy study. The chain combines TRBV6-6 with TRBJ2-7, with 9 bases lining up with TRBD1. The material sequenced was CD8+ T cells from peripheral blood mononuclear cells, taken in the second trimester of pregnancy. In DNA, the CDR3 is TGTGCCAGCGGGACAGGGATCTACGAGCAGTACTTT. It codes for CASGTGIYEQYF.